This note documents a single T cell receptor beta chain sequence. The specificity of this receptor is unknown. Base qualities are not at hand, and no much larger clone is one base apart. The data stem from a study of T cells in localized non-small cell lung cancer (dated by TCRdb to about 2020). With respect to the entire study: The study examined T cell repertoires in 236 patients with early-stage NSCLC and compared tumors with uninvolved tumor-adjacent lungs. The cohort comprised under 250 treatment-naïve NSCLC patients with resected, localized lung tumors. Of the NSCLC patients, around 140 were male and some 97 were female, and the mean age was about 69 years.

The immunoSEQ Assay was used to sequence TCR beta CDR3 regions from DNA. Turning to the authors' computational methods: To compute T cell density, TCR beta template counts were normalized to usable DNA, which was estimated by amplifying housekeeping genes. Richness was estimated with the preseqR package, extrapolating to 400,000 templates for PBMC samples and 120,000 templates for tissue samples. Clonality was defined as one minus Pielou's evenness. Tissue-enriched TCRs were identified by differential abundance testing using productive amino-acid clonotypes, minimum total count 5 and alpha 0.1. The Jaccard Index and the Morisita Overlap Index were used to measure repertoire overlap between compartments. TCR beta CDR3s were clustered by GLIPH together with public tetramer-defined viral CDR3s, and at least three viral sequences plus V-gene enrichment were required for viral motifs. TCRdb's version of the immuneACCESS table is confined to in-frame rearrangements and falls short of the full clone set. An unresolved V gene accounts for under half of the shortfall where checked; the remainder is of unknown origin. The D gene and trimming were derived from the DNA, and the V and J assignments and clone size from that table. The sample records about 33,000 clones, around 93% of which are singletons. About 1.9% of the sample is taken by the ten largest.

Overall study outcomes, separate from this receptor: Since the design was exploratory, TCR variables were selected using unadjusted p-values with no false-discovery rate correction. The highest T cell clonality was observed in uninvolved tumor-adjacent lung, where clonality exceeded that of tumor, suggesting that antigenic responses were more focused in uninvolved tumor-adjacent lung. A median of 57 of the top 100 tumor clones turned up in the paired uninvolved adjacent lung, and under 30 of those clones also ranked among the top 100 of that same adjacent lung. Higher blood T cell density associated with longer overall survival, while higher adjacent-lung clonality associated with shorter survival. Because multi-region sequencing of the tumors was not done, intratumor heterogeneity could not be ruled out.

Clipping removes 0 bases from V and 5 bases from J, with 3 as the unmatched junction base count. Measured from the cysteine to the phenylalanine, the CDR3 is 16 residues long. Only the CDR3 DNA stays, 48 bases, in frame from base 1. From the germline V gene, CDR1 is SGHTA and CDR2 is FQGNSA. At diagnosis, peripheral blood, uninvolved tumor-adjacent lung and tumor were collected and stored as a combination of fresh-frozen and FFPE material. For TCR repertoire profiling, blood samples were analyzed as peripheral blood mononuclear cells. The rearranged segments are TRBV7-2 and TRBJ2-3, with TRBD2 identical over 12 junction bases. This sequence originates from a female donor of 60 years or more with stage I lung adenocarcinoma. The sample was peripheral blood, taken before any cancer treatment. The DNA sequence is given as TGTGCCAGCAGCTTAGCGCTAGCGGGGGGGCAAGATACGCAGTATTTT. It specifies CASSLALAGGQDTQYF.